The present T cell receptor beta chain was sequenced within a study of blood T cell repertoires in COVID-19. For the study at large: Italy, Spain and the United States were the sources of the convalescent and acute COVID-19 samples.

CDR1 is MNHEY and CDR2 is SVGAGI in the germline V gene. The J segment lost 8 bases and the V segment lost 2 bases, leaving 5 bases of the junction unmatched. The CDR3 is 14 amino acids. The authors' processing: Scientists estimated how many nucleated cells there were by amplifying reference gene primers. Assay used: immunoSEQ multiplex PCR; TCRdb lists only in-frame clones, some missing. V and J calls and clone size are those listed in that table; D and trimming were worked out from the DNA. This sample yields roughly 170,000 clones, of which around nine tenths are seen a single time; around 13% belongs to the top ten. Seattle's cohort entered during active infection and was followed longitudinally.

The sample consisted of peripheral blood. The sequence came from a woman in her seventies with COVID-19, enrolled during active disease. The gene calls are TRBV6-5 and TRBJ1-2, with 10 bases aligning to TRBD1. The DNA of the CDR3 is TGTGCCAGCAGTTACCGGGACAGGGGTCGGGGCTACACCTTC. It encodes CASSYRDRGRGYTF.